These T cell receptor beta chains were read from a single sample in a study of blood T cell repertoires in COVID-19. Profiled with immunoSEQ multiplex PCR; TCRdb holds only in-frame clones, not every one. This table holds 85,000 to 100,000 clones, 80% to 90% found once. Sequencing was performed on peripheral blood. These receptors originate from a man aged 50 to 59 with COVID-19, enrolled during active disease. Both conserved end residues are part of each CDR3. The order of the fields is CDR3 DNA, CDR3 protein, J gene, V gene, D gene, clone size. The D gene is left open where the match is weak. Where a row states a size, it is once, few, many or the class of an expanded clone; other rows omit it.

DNA: TGCGCCAGCAGTCCGAAGGACAGGGGCACTGAAGCTTTCTTT
CDR3: CASSPKDRGTEAFF
J: TRBJ1-1
V: TRBV5-1
D: TRBD1
size: .

DNA: TGCAGCGTTGATTCTGTCGTTGGCACAGATACGCAGTATTTT
CDR3: CSVDSVVGTDTQYF
J: TRBJ2-3
V: TRBV29-1
D: .
size: .

DNA: TGTGCCACCAGTGATACGGGGGGAGGTTCCTACAATGAGCAGTTCTTC
CDR3: CATSDTGGGSYNEQFF
J: TRBJ2-1
V: TRBV24-1
D: TRBD2
size: .

DNA: TGTGCCAGCAGCCAAGATTTCCCGGACAGGGTTAGCACCGGGGAGCTGTTTTTT
CDR3: CASSQDFPDRVSTGELFF
J: TRBJ2-2
V: TRBV3-1/TRBV3-2
D: TRBD1
size: .

DNA: TGTGCCAGCAGCTTACTGGACAGGGGAAATTCACCCCTCCACTTT
CDR3: CASSLLDRGNSPLHF
J: TRBJ1-6
V: TRBV7-8
D: TRBD1
size: .

DNA: TGCGCCAGCAGCTTTTCCCCTGGACAGGGGTCCTACGAGCAGTACTTC
CDR3: CASSFSPGQGSYEQYF
J: TRBJ2-7
V: TRBV5-1
D: TRBD1
size: .

DNA: TGTGCCAGCAGCTTCCGGGACAGGGGCCGGGAAAAACTGTTTTTT
CDR3: CASSFRDRGREKLFF
J: TRBJ1-4
V: TRBV7-8
D: TRBD1
size: .

DNA: TGTGCCAGCAGCTTAGGTTTTAATGGGACAGTAAATTCACCCCTCCACTTT
CDR3: CASSLGFNGTVNSPLHF
J: TRBJ1-6
V: TRBV7-2
D: TRBD1
size: .

DNA: TGCGCCAGCAGCTGGGCGTTAGAGGGTTACGCTGAAGCTTTCTTT
CDR3: CASSWALEGYAEAFF
J: TRBJ1-1
V: TRBV5-1
D: .
size: once

DNA: TGCGCCAGCAGCGCGCAGGGGGCGCCTGGCCCCTACGAGCAGTACTTC
CDR3: CASSAQGAPGPYEQYF
J: TRBJ2-7
V: TRBV5-1
D: TRBD1
size: .

DNA: TGTGCCAGCAGCTTAGTCTCAGCGAACTCCTACGAGCAGTACTTC
CDR3: CASSLVSANSYEQYF
J: TRBJ2-7
V: TRBV7-8
D: .
size: .

DNA: TGCAGTGCTAGTTTCGGGGAGCAGTACTTC
CDR3: CSASFGEQYF
J: TRBJ2-7
V: TRBV20-1
D: .
size: .

DNA: TGTGCCAGCAGTAGGCGGACAGGGGAGACCCAGTACTTC
CDR3: CASSRRTGETQYF
J: TRBJ2-5
V: TRBV25-1
D: TRBD1
size: .

DNA: TGTGCCAGTTGCTATGCGTCGGGCTATGGCTACACCTTC
CDR3: CASCYASGYGYTF
J: TRBJ1-2
V: TRBV19
D: .
size: .